These T cell receptor beta chains were read from a single sample in a study of a mutant IDH1 vaccine in newly diagnosed glioma. Their cognate antigens are unknown. The data were produced by immunoSEQ multiplex PCR, yet TCRdb's version contains in-frame clones alone and is incomplete. The profile shows approximately 37,000 clones, approximately 80% of them singletons. The specimen was PBMCs, collected from a glioma patient whose treatment included an IDH1 peptide vaccine. The receptors stem from a man between 18 and 35 years old with glioma. Some clones in this sample may be carry-over from other donors' samples. The CDR3 runs from the conserved cysteine through the conserved F or W. A D gene is named only where the DNA matches it firmly. Only part of the rows carry a size: once, few, many, or a class if the clone is expanded.

d_gene,abundance,j_gene,v_gene,CDR3nt,CDR3aa
.,.,TRBJ2-1,TRBV15,TGTGCCACCAGCAGAGGAAGACGGGAGCGTGAGCAGTTCTTC,CATSRGRREREQFF
.,.,TRBJ2-5,TRBV4-3,TGCGCCAGCAGCCATGGCACTCAAGAGACCCAGTACTTC,CASSHGTQETQYF
.,.,TRBJ2-3,TRBV7-3,TGTGCCAGCAGCGGGAGGAACACAGATACGCAGTATTTT,CASSGRNTDTQYF
TRBD2,few,TRBJ2-3,TRBV11-2,TGTGCCAGCAGCGCACTAGCGGACCTTAGCACAGATACGCAGTATTTT,CASSALADLSTDTQYF
TRBD1,.,TRBJ1-4,TRBV5-6,TGTGCCAGCAGCCCGGGGCAGGGGGCCCCTAATGAAAAACTGTTTTTT,CASSPGQGAPNEKLFF
TRBD1,.,TRBJ1-1,TRBV19,TGTGCCAGTATCGACAGGGGCAGAAGCACTGAAGCTTTCTTT,CASIDRGRSTEAFF
.,.,TRBJ1-1,TRBV5-1,TGCGCCAGCAGCTCCTCAGTGAACACTGAAGCTTTCTTT,CASSSSVNTEAFF
.,.,TRBJ1-4,TRBV5-6,TGTGCCAGCAGCTTGTGGGGCAGGTCTAATGAAAAACTGTTTTTT,CASSLWGRSNEKLFF
.,.,TRBJ1-2,TRBV14,TGTGCCAGCAGCCAGGGGGGCATCTATGGCTACACCTTC,CASSQGGIYGYTF
.,.,TRBJ2-1,TRBV5-6,TGTGCCAGCAGCTTGAAGGGCGCCACCTACAATGAGCAGTTCTTC,CASSLKGATYNEQFF
.,.,TRBJ2-7,TRBV5-1,TGCGCCAGCAGCTTTACAGGGACCCGCTACGAGCAGTACTTC,CASSFTGTRYEQYF
.,.,TRBJ2-7,TRBV9,TGTGCCAGCAGCGTAGGATGGGACACGTCCTACGAGCAGTACTTC,CASSVGWDTSYEQYF
TRBD2,.,TRBJ2-7,TRBV6-1,TGTGCCAGCACAGCGGGACTAGCGGGAGAGCAGTACTTC,CASTAGLAGEQYF
.,.,TRBJ2-7,TRBV25-1,TGTGCCAGCAGTGGGGCAGGGAGCTCCTACGAGCAGTACTTC,CASSGAGSSYEQYF
.,.,TRBJ2-7,TRBV6-6,TGTGCCAGCAGTTACTCGGCATCAGCCGAATCCTACGAGCAGTACTTC,CASSYSASAESYEQYF
.,once,TRBJ1-4,TRBV5-1,TGCGCCAGCAGCTTGGGAAGGGCGGAGGAAAAACTGTTTTTT,CASSLGRAEEKLFF
.,.,TRBJ2-3,TRBV7-2,TGTGCCAGCAGCTTAATGACGACAGTTACACTCACAGATACGCAGTATTTT,CASSLMTTVTLTDTQYF
.,.,TRBJ2-1,TRBV27,TGTGCCAGCAGGCAGATGGCCAATGAGCAGTTCTTC,CASRQMANEQFF
.,.,TRBJ1-2,TRBV5-6,TGTGCCAGCAGAGTTGGGGGGGGCTACACCTTC,CASRVGGGYTF
TRBD1,.,TRBJ2-2,TRBV2,TGTGCCAGCAGAGACAGGGGGCTCAACACCGGGGAGCTGTTTTTT,CASRDRGLNTGELFF
.,.,TRBJ2-2,TRBV5-4,TGTGCCAGCAGCTTGGAAGTCGCCTCCACCGGGGAGCTGTTTTTT,CASSLEVASTGELFF
.,few,TRBJ2-1,TRBV6-5,TGTGCCAGCAGTTACTCACCGGGGGGCCCCCGGTTCTTC,CASSYSPGGPRFF
TRBD1,.,TRBJ1-4,TRBV10-3,TGTGCCATCAGTAAACAGGGGGGAGAAAAACTGTTTTTT,CAISKQGGEKLFF
.,.,TRBJ1-5,TRBV5-6,TGTGCCAGCAGCTTGGGCGGGGGACCTAATCAGCCCCAGCATTTT,CASSLGGGPNQPQHF
.,.,TRBJ2-7,TRBV4-1,TGCGCCAGCAGCCAAGAGCCAGGGAGTAACTCCTACGAGCAGTACTTC,CASSQEPGSNSYEQYF
.,.,TRBJ1-5,TRBV28,TGTGCCAGCAGTTTCTTCCCATATAGCAATCAGCCCCAGCATTTT,CASSFFPYSNQPQHF
.,.,TRBJ2-5,TRBV7-8,TGTGCCGGGGGAGGGGGGCAAGAGACCCAGTACTTC,CAGGGGQETQYF
.,few,TRBJ2-2,TRBV2,TGTGCCAGCAGACAGGTTTTCGCGAACACCGGGGAGCTGTTTTTT,CASRQVFANTGELFF
.,.,TRBJ1-2,TRBV9,TGTGCCAGCAGCGTAGAGTCTCAAAGGGGTGGCTACACCTTC,CASSVESQRGGYTF
.,.,TRBJ1-4,TRBV18,TGTGCCAGCTCACCACTGGGGAATGAAAAACTGTTTTTT,CASSPLGNEKLFF
TRBD1,.,TRBJ2-7,TRBV6-1,TGTGCCAGCAGTGATCCCGGACAGGGGTGCGAGCAGTACTTC,CASSDPGQGCEQYF
.,.,TRBJ2-1,TRBV15,TGTGCCACCAGCAGAGATTTTGGAAGGGCCTCCTACAATGAGCAGTTCTTC,CATSRDFGRASYNEQFF
TRBD2,.,TRBJ2-7,TRBV7-2,TGTGCCAGCAGCCGACTAGCACGCTCCTACGAGCAGTACTTC,CASSRLARSYEQYF
.,.,TRBJ2-1,TRBV5-6,TGTGCCAGCAGCTTTGCTCCTGATTCCTACAATGAGCAGTTCTTC,CASSFAPDSYNEQFF
.,.,TRBJ2-2,TRBV19,TGTGCCAGTAGTATTTCAGGGAGTAACACCGGGGAGCTGTTTTTT,CASSISGSNTGELFF
.,.,TRBJ1-4,TRBV5-6,TGTGCCAGCAGCTTGGCCGCAGGGAGGAAACTGTTTTTT,CASSLAAGRKLFF
.,.,TRBJ2-2,TRBV2,TGTGCCAGCAGTGAAGCGCTATTAAACAGGGCGGCCGGGGAGCTGTTTTTT,CASSEALLNRAAGELFF
TRBD1,.,TRBJ2-7,TRBV5-1,TGCGCCAGCAGCACTTCGACAGGGTTAGGGGTCTACGAGCAGTACTTC,CASSTSTGLGVYEQYF
TRBD1,.,TRBJ1-2,TRBV4-2,TGTGCCAGCAGACACGACAGGGGCGATAATGGCTACACCTTC,CASRHDRGDNGYTF
.,once,TRBJ2-2,TRBV6-5,TGTGCCAGCAGTTACCTCCAAGGCACCGGGGAGCTGTTTTTT,CASSYLQGTGELFF
TRBD1,.,TRBJ1-2,TRBV19,TGTGCCAGTAGCGACAGGGGTATCTATGGCTACACCTTC,CASSDRGIYGYTF
.,.,TRBJ1-2,TRBV7-2,TGTGCCAGCAGCTTAGAATCAGGCAGAAACTATGGCTACACCTTC,CASSLESGRNYGYTF
TRBD1,.,TRBJ1-5,TRBV18,TGTGCCAGCTCACAGCGGACAGGGGGAAGGGAACAGCCCCAGCATTTT,CASSQRTGGREQPQHF
TRBD1,.,TRBJ1-6,TRBV2,TGTGCCAGCGCTTACCGGGACAGGGTGGGTTCACCCCTCCACTTT,CASAYRDRVGSPLHF
TRBD2,.,TRBJ2-1,TRBV9,TGTGCCAGCAGCGTACGGGGGGATGAGCAGTTCTTC,CASSVRGDEQFF
.,.,TRBJ2-7,TRBV2,TGTGCCAGCAGTTGGGGGCCCCTGTCCTACGAGCAGTACTTC,CASSWGPLSYEQYF
TRBD1,few,TRBJ1-5,TRBV7-2,TGTGCCAGCAGCAGGACAGGGACCTATCAGCCCCAGCATTTT,CASSRTGTYQPQHF
.,.,TRBJ1-2,TRBV11-2,TGTGCCAGCAGCTTAGCCATCCCCAGGGTTGGCTACACCTTC,CASSLAIPRVGYTF
.,few,TRBJ2-3,TRBV6-5,TGTGCCACCACGGGGGAGAGCACAGATACGCAGTATTTT,CATTGESTDTQYF
.,few,TRBJ1-1,TRBV11-3,TGTGCCAGCAGCTCCGACAGGAACACTGAAGCTTTCTTT,CASSSDRNTEAFF
.,.,TRBJ1-6,TRBV7-2,TGTGCCAGCAGCTTAGGACGCGCGGATAATTCACCCCTCCACTTT,CASSLGRADNSPLHF
.,.,TRBJ2-3,TRBV5-4,TGTGCCAGCAGCTTGGGCAGGCCCACAGATACGCAGTATTTT,CASSLGRPTDTQYF